Listed below are T cell receptor beta chains from one sample, sequenced in a study of T cells in tuberculosis. The table came from immunoSEQ multiplex PCR; TCRdb's copy has only in-frame clones and leaves some out. The data hold about 30,000 clones, with 80% to 95% observed a single time. The sequenced sample consisted of PBMCs. These receptors were obtained from a donor between 10 and 35 years old with latent tuberculosis or without tuberculosis infection. CDR3s include the opening cysteine and the closing phenylalanine or tryptophan. The order of the fields is J gene, V gene, D gene, clone size, CDR3 DNA, CDR3 protein. A D gene is named only where the DNA matches it firmly. Clone size is not always given. Where it is, it says once, few, many or a class for expanded clones.

j_gene: TRBJ1-3; v_gene: TRBV4-1; d_gene: NA; abundance: NA; CDR3nt: TGCGCCAGCAGCCTAGGAAGAGGGTCGACTGGAAACACCATATATTTT; CDR3aa: CASSLGRGSTGNTIYF
j_gene: TRBJ1-2; v_gene: TRBV2; d_gene: NA; abundance: NA; CDR3nt: TGTGCCAGCAGTGGGACAGCCTATGGCTACACCTTC; CDR3aa: CASSGTAYGYTF
j_gene: TRBJ2-3; v_gene: TRBV7-8; d_gene: TRBD2; abundance: NA; CDR3nt: TGTGCCAGCAGCCTAGGACTAGCGGGGGCAGATACGCAGTATTTT; CDR3aa: CASSLGLAGADTQYF
j_gene: TRBJ2-1; v_gene: TRBV2; d_gene: NA; abundance: NA; CDR3nt: TGTGCCAGCAGTGTTAGTTTCTACAATGAGCAGTTCTTC; CDR3aa: CASSVSFYNEQFF
j_gene: TRBJ2-1; v_gene: TRBV6-6; d_gene: TRBD2; abundance: NA; CDR3nt: TGTGCCAGCAGCCGCACGATAGCGGGGGATTACAATGAGCAGTTCTTC; CDR3aa: CASSRTIAGDYNEQFF
j_gene: TRBJ1-2; v_gene: TRBV7-6; d_gene: NA; abundance: few; CDR3nt: TGTGCCAGCAGCTTTGGGGGGGGCTATGGCTACACCTTC; CDR3aa: CASSFGGGYGYTF
j_gene: TRBJ2-2; v_gene: TRBV7-6; d_gene: TRBD2; abundance: NA; CDR3nt: TGTGCCAGCAGCTTAGAGGGGACTAGCGGGACGAACACCGGGGAGCTGTTTTTT; CDR3aa: CASSLEGTSGTNTGELFF
j_gene: TRBJ2-1; v_gene: TRBV28; d_gene: NA; abundance: NA; CDR3nt: TGTGCCAGCAGTTTGTTCGGGAGTTGGAATGAGCAGTTCTTC; CDR3aa: CASSLFGSWNEQFF
j_gene: TRBJ2-3; v_gene: TRBV30; d_gene: NA; abundance: NA; CDR3nt: TGTGCCTGGAGTAGTCAGAGCACAGATACGCAGTATTTT; CDR3aa: CAWSSQSTDTQYF
j_gene: TRBJ1-5; v_gene: TRBV10-1; d_gene: TRBD1; abundance: NA; CDR3nt: TGCGCCAGCAGTGAGACGACAGGGCGGAAGGAACTAATTGGCAATCAGCCCCAGCATTTT; CDR3aa: CASSETTGRKELIGNQPQHF
j_gene: TRBJ2-5; v_gene: TRBV14; d_gene: NA; abundance: NA; CDR3nt: TGTGCCAGCAGCCAAAAACGAGGGGAGACCCAGTACTTC; CDR3aa: CASSQKRGETQYF
j_gene: TRBJ2-2; v_gene: TRBV9; d_gene: NA; abundance: NA; CDR3nt: TGTGCCAGCAGCCCGACAGCTCTCTATAATACCGGGGAGCTGTTTTTT; CDR3aa: CASSPTALYNTGELFF
j_gene: TRBJ2-1; v_gene: TRBV25-1; d_gene: TRBD1; abundance: few; CDR3nt: TGTGCCAGCACCCGAGGAAGGACAGGGTCCCACAATGAGCAGTTCTTC; CDR3aa: CASTRGRTGSHNEQFF
j_gene: TRBJ2-7; v_gene: TRBV5-1; d_gene: TRBD1; abundance: few; CDR3nt: TGCGCCAGCAGCTCCGGGACAGGGGCCAACTACGAGCAGTACTTC; CDR3aa: CASSSGTGANYEQYF
j_gene: TRBJ2-1; v_gene: TRBV9; d_gene: NA; abundance: NA; CDR3nt: TGTGCCAGCAGCGGACGGGACACCCTCTCCTACAATGAGCAGTTCTTC; CDR3aa: CASSGRDTLSYNEQFF
j_gene: TRBJ2-5; v_gene: TRBV29-1; d_gene: TRBD2; abundance: NA; CDR3nt: TGCAGCGCCCGACTAGCGGGAGGAGAGACCCAGTACTTC; CDR3aa: CSARLAGGETQYF
j_gene: TRBJ2-6; v_gene: TRBV11-2; d_gene: NA; abundance: NA; CDR3nt: TGTGCCAGCAGCTTGCTATCAGGCTCTGGGGCCAACGTCCTGACTTTC; CDR3aa: CASSLLSGSGANVLTF
j_gene: TRBJ2-7; v_gene: TRBV7-2; d_gene: TRBD2; abundance: once; CDR3nt: TGTGCCAGCAGCTTGGTGGGGGTAGCGGGGGGCCCGCGCGAGCAGTACTTC; CDR3aa: CASSLVGVAGGPREQYF
j_gene: TRBJ2-7; v_gene: TRBV19; d_gene: NA; abundance: NA; CDR3nt: TGTGCCAGTAGTTCCCGCTACGAGCAGTACTTC; CDR3aa: CASSSRYEQYF
j_gene: TRBJ1-5; v_gene: TRBV18; d_gene: TRBD1; abundance: NA; CDR3nt: TGTGCCAGCTCTCTCGGACAGGGAGCCGGCAATCAGCCCCAGCATTTT; CDR3aa: CASSLGQGAGNQPQHF
j_gene: TRBJ2-7; v_gene: TRBV25-1; d_gene: TRBD2; abundance: NA; CDR3nt: TGTGCCAGCAGTGGCCCGGGACTAGCGGAATACTACGAGCAGTACTTC; CDR3aa: CASSGPGLAEYYEQYF
j_gene: TRBJ2-2; v_gene: TRBV5-4; d_gene: TRBD1; abundance: NA; CDR3nt: TGTGCCAGCCAGGACAGGGCCACCGGGGAGCTGTTTTTT; CDR3aa: CASQDRATGELFF
j_gene: TRBJ1-6; v_gene: TRBV4-1; d_gene: NA; abundance: NA; CDR3nt: TGCGCCACCGCACCGGGTCTGGAGAATTCACCCCTCCACTTT; CDR3aa: CATAPGLENSPLHF
j_gene: TRBJ2-3; v_gene: TRBV5-5; d_gene: NA; abundance: NA; CDR3nt: TGTGCCAGCAGCCCCAGGGGCTTAAGCACAGATACGCAGTATTTT; CDR3aa: CASSPRGLSTDTQYF
j_gene: TRBJ1-4; v_gene: TRBV2; d_gene: NA; abundance: NA; CDR3nt: TGTGCCAGCAGCGATAGGCCGTCAGGGCCCGAAAAACTGTTTTTT; CDR3aa: CASSDRPSGPEKLFF
j_gene: TRBJ2-7; v_gene: TRBV2; d_gene: NA; abundance: NA; CDR3nt: TGTGCCAGCACCGGGACACCTTCCTACGAGCAGTACTTC; CDR3aa: CASTGTPSYEQYF
j_gene: TRBJ1-2; v_gene: TRBV11-2; d_gene: NA; abundance: NA; CDR3nt: TGTGCCAGCAGCGTTCAGCGGACAGCCTCCTATGGCTACACCTTC; CDR3aa: CASSVQRTASYGYTF
j_gene: TRBJ2-1; v_gene: TRBV4-2; d_gene: TRBD2; abundance: NA; CDR3nt: TGTGCCAGCAGCCAAGATCGCGGTAGCGGGAGCGATGAGCAGTTCTTC; CDR3aa: CASSQDRGSGSDEQFF
j_gene: TRBJ2-7; v_gene: TRBV4-1; d_gene: TRBD2; abundance: NA; CDR3nt: TGCGCCAGCAGCCACACCGGACTAGCTTACGAGCAGTACTTC; CDR3aa: CASSHTGLAYEQYF
j_gene: TRBJ1-5; v_gene: TRBV28; d_gene: TRBD1; abundance: NA; CDR3nt: TGTGCCAGCAGTCGAGAAGGACAGGGAGGTCAGCCCCAGCATTTT; CDR3aa: CASSREGQGGQPQHF
j_gene: TRBJ2-1; v_gene: TRBV9; d_gene: TRBD1; abundance: NA; CDR3nt: TGTGCCAGCAGCGTAGGGACAGGGGGATTTTACGGTGAGCAGTTCTTC; CDR3aa: CASSVGTGGFYGEQFF
j_gene: TRBJ2-3; v_gene: TRBV7-9; d_gene: TRBD2; abundance: NA; CDR3nt: TGTGCCAGCAGAACAACTAGCGGCTACACAGATACGCAGTATTTT; CDR3aa: CASRTTSGYTDTQYF
j_gene: TRBJ1-2; v_gene: TRBV5-1; d_gene: TRBD1; abundance: NA; CDR3nt: TGCGCCAGCAGCTTGGTAGCAGGGGGGAACTATGGCTACACCTTC; CDR3aa: CASSLVAGGNYGYTF
j_gene: TRBJ2-3; v_gene: TRBV7-8; d_gene: TRBD2; abundance: NA; CDR3nt: TGTGCCAGCAGCCTTCCCCTTTGGGGGGGGGATTCAGATACGCAGTATTTT; CDR3aa: CASSLPLWGGDSDTQYF
j_gene: TRBJ1-5; v_gene: TRBV28; d_gene: NA; abundance: NA; CDR3nt: TGTGCCAGCATTTCATCCGGGCGGGCAGGGGTGACTTTCCATCAGCCCCAGCATTTT; CDR3aa: CASISSGRAGVTFHQPQHF
j_gene: TRBJ2-2; v_gene: TRBV27; d_gene: TRBD2; abundance: NA; CDR3nt: TGTGCCAGCGGTCCTACGCGGGAGGTCACCGGGGAGCTGTTTTTT; CDR3aa: CASGPTREVTGELFF
j_gene: TRBJ1-4; v_gene: TRBV9; d_gene: NA; abundance: NA; CDR3nt: TGTGCCAGCAGCGTAGGGACGGGGGCAACTAATGAAAAACTGTTTTTT; CDR3aa: CASSVGTGATNEKLFF
j_gene: TRBJ2-1; v_gene: TRBV5-1; d_gene: NA; abundance: NA; CDR3nt: TGCGCCAGCAGCTCCGACAATGAGCAGTTCTTC; CDR3aa: CASSSDNEQFF
j_gene: TRBJ1-2; v_gene: TRBV6-5; d_gene: NA; abundance: NA; CDR3nt: TGTGCCAGCAGGCTAGGAGGGGCCTCCTATGGCTACACCTTC; CDR3aa: CASRLGGASYGYTF
j_gene: TRBJ2-5; v_gene: TRBV18; d_gene: NA; abundance: NA; CDR3nt: TGTGCCAGCTCACTGAGGACAGGAGGGGAGACCCAGTACTTC; CDR3aa: CASSLRTGGETQYF
j_gene: TRBJ1-1; v_gene: TRBV27; d_gene: NA; abundance: NA; CDR3nt: TGTGCCAGCAGAATAGGGAGTTGGGGGGGTGAAGCTTTCTTT; CDR3aa: CASRIGSWGGEAFF
j_gene: TRBJ1-4; v_gene: TRBV10-3; d_gene: NA; abundance: NA; CDR3nt: TGTGCCATCAGTGAGGGGGGAGGTGAAAAACTGTTTTTT; CDR3aa: CAISEGGGEKLFF
j_gene: TRBJ1-6; v_gene: TRBV27; d_gene: TRBD1; abundance: NA; CDR3nt: TGTGCCAGCAGTTTAGGACAGGGACCCATAATGGGTTCACCCCTCCACTTT; CDR3aa: CASSLGQGPIMGSPLHF
j_gene: TRBJ1-3; v_gene: TRBV7-2; d_gene: TRBD1; abundance: NA; CDR3nt: TGTGCCAGCAGCTTGGAGCCGGGACAGGGAAACACCATATATTTT; CDR3aa: CASSLEPGQGNTIYF
j_gene: TRBJ2-2; v_gene: TRBV2; d_gene: NA; abundance: NA; CDR3nt: TGTGCCAGCAGTGAGGCTAGCGTGAACACCGGGGAGCTGTTTTTT; CDR3aa: CASSEASVNTGELFF